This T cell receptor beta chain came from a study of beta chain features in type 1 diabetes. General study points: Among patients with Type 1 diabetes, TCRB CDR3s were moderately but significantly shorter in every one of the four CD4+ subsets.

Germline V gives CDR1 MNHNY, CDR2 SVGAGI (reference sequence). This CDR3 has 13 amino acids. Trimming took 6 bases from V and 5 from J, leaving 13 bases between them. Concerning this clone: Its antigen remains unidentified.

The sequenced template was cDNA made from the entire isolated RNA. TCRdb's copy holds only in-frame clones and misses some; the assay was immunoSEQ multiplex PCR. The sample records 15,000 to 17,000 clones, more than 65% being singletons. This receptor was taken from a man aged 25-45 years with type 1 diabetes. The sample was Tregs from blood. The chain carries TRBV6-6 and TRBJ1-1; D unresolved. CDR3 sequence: CASSPGVTTEAFF. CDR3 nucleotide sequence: TGTGCCAGCAGCCCCGGGGTGACTACTGAAGCTTTCTTT.